Reported below is one TCR beta chain. Its antigen is undetermined. This entry comes from a study of OX40 agonist ivuxolimab in advanced cancers. About the study: People who had prior anti-PD-1, anti-PD-L1 or anti-CTLA-4 therapy could take part, and approximately 44% had some. Study-level points and caveats: CD8+ T cells showed, on average, more clonal expansion than CD4+ cells.

The method was immunoSEQ multiplex PCR; TCRdb's version includes in-frame clones alone and lacks a portion of them. Here the sample spans tens of thousands of clones, 80% to 90% being singletons. The sequences come from CD4+ or CD8+ T cells sorted from blood, collected in a trial of the OX40 agonist ivuxolimab. The TCR was taken from an adult with an advanced solid tumor such as melanoma, head and neck, liver or kidney cancer.

CDR3 DNA: TGTGCCGACAGGACAGGGGGTTTTACTGAAGCTTTCTTT. Its protein product is CADRTGGFTEAFF. The chain recombines TRBV2 with TRBJ1-1, with 10 nucleotides matching TRBD1. The CDR3 is made up of 13 amino acids. Looked up from germline, CDR1 is SNHLY and CDR2 is FYNNEI. The J segment lost 5 bases and the V segment lost 11 bases, leaving 8 bases of the junction unmatched.